This passage covers 16 T cell receptor beta chains from one sample sequenced in a study of T cell responses to AZD1222 COVID-19 vaccine. Sequencing used immunoSEQ multiplex PCR; TCRdb keeps in-frame clones, though not all of them. The sample has approximately 75,000 clones; around 90% are singletons. This specimen was peripheral blood, taken 28 days after the second AZD1222 dose. The receptor set was obtained from an adult who received the AZD1222 COVID-19 vaccine.

The V call is TRBV5-4, the J call TRBJ1-6; tentative D call: TRBD1 (5 bases). Trimming removed 5 bases at V and 10 bases at J, with 13 bases between. The CDR3 sequence is 13 residues long. Germline V lookup: CDR1 SGHNT, CDR2 YYREEE (reference sequence). The CDR3 is CASRRGEGSPLHF. The CDR3, as DNA: TGTGCCAGCAGACGAGGGGAAGGCTCACCCCTCCACTTT. Together with reference TRBV5-4 and TRBJ1-6, the CDR3 gives the full variable domain: ETGVTQSPTHLIKTRGQQVTLRCSSQSGHNTVSWYQQALGQGPQFIFQYYREEENGRGNFPPRFSGLQFPNYSSELNVNALELDDSALYLCASRRGEGSPLHFGNGTRLTVT.

V is TRBV4-1 and J is TRBJ2-3, with TRBD2 identical over 9 bases. V lost 1 base, J lost 2 bases, and 7 bases stayed unmatched. The CDR3 runs to 17 residues. Germline CDR1 is MGHRA and CDR2 is YSYEKL. CDR3 DNA sequence: TGCGCCAGCAGCCAAGGATTAGGCGGGGGGGCCACAGATACGCAGTATTTT. Translation gives CASSQGLGGGATDTQYF.

V gene TRBV20-1 combines with J gene TRBJ1-5; the match to TRBD1 covers 7 bases. Germline trimming cut 3 bases from V and 6 bases from J; bases unmatched to any gene: 5. CDR1 DFQATT and CDR2 SNEGSKA come from the germline V gene (reference sequence). The CDR3 consists of 13 residues. CDR3 protein: CSASNRGPQPQHF. The DNA of the CDR3 is TGCAGTGCTAGTAACAGGGGCCCTCAGCCCCAGCATTTT.

In its sample, this clone was seen once. The chain combines TRBV28 with TRBJ2-7; D gene ambiguous. CDR1 MDHEN and CDR2 SYDVKM come from the germline V gene. The CDR3 runs 11 residues. The V end was cut by 4 bases, the J end by 2 bases, with 3 bases between. CDR3 coding DNA: TGTGCCAGCAGTTCCCCCTACGAGCAGTACTTC. It codes for CASSSPYEQYF.

V is TRBV25-1 and J is TRBJ2-1; D may be TRBD1 (5 bases). Between the trimmed V and J ends, which lost 5 bases and 7 bases, there was a span of 12 bases. From germline, CDR1 is MGHDK and CDR2 SYGVNS. The CDR3 totals 13 residues. The CDR3 reads CASSTPGKNEQFF. The CDR3 coding sequence is TGTGCCAGCAGTACCCCAGGGAAGAATGAGCAGTTCTTC. Full variable domain (rest looked up from reference TRBV25-1 and TRBJ2-1): EADIYQTPRYLVIGTGKKITLECSQTMGHDKMYWYQQDPGMELHLIHYSYGVNSTEKGDLSSESTVSRIRTEHFPLTLESARPSHTSQYLCASSTPGKNEQFFGPGTRLTVL.

The rearrangement joins TRBV2 to TRBJ1-5; D not certain. V lost 4 bases and J lost 0, with 13 bases in between. Looked up from germline, CDR1 is SNHLY and CDR2 is FYNNEI. This CDR3 is built from 16 residues. The CDR3: CASSVYASYSNQPQHF. CDR3 bases: TGTGCCAGCAGTGTTTATGCATCATATAGCAATCAGCCCCAGCATTTT. Based on the CDR3 plus reference TRBV2 and TRBJ1-5, the full variable domain is EPEVTQTPSHQVTQMGQEVILRCVPISNHLYFYWYRQILGQKVEFLVSFYNNEISEKSEIFDDQFSVERPDGSNFTLKIRSTKLEDSAMYFCASSVYASYSNQPQHFGDGTRLSIL.

This clone appeared a few times. This sequence joins TRBV19 and TRBJ1-1; D remains ambiguous. The CDR3 extends over 14 amino acids. V was pared by 1 base and J by 0 bases, with 6 bases between. Germline V gives CDR1 LNHDA, CDR2 SQIVND (reference sequence). As DNA, the CDR3 is TGTGCCAGTAGTATAGTCGGCTTGAACACTGAAGCTTTCTTT. It yields the protein CASSIVGLNTEAFF.

This clone was counted between two and nine times. The chain joins TRBV9 to TRBJ1-6, with 7 nucleotides matching TRBD1. This CDR3 is 16 amino acids long. The germline V gene has CDR1 SGDLS and CDR2 YYNGEE. Germline trimming cut 0 bases from V and 7 bases from J; bases unmatched to any gene: 7. This chain's CDR3 is CASSVGGGAGNSPLHF. In DNA, the CDR3 is TGTGCCAGCAGCGTAGGAGGGGGCGCGGGGAATTCACCCCTCCACTTT.

This clone has just one count. This chain joins TRBV7-9 and TRBJ2-7; D unresolved. The CDR3 loop spans 12 amino acids. V was cut by 4 bases and J by 3 bases, with 7 bases left in between. Germline-derived CDR1 and CDR2 are SEHNR and FQNEAQ (reference sequence). In nucleotides, the CDR3 is TGTGCCAGCAGCTCCGACGACTACGAGCAGTACTTC. Translation: CASSSDDYEQYF.

The chain combines TRBV7-3 with TRBJ2-1, with 8 positions matching TRBD1. This CDR3 spans 15 amino acids. With 5 bases clipped from V and 4 bases from J, the junction kept 7 bases outside the gene matches. Germline CDR1 SGHTA, CDR2 FQGTGA. CDR3: CASSLGTGPYNEQFF. The CDR3 region has the DNA TGTGCCAGCAGCCTCGGGACAGGACCATACAATGAGCAGTTCTTC. The full variable domain, rest sourced from reference TRBV7-3 and TRBJ2-1, is GAGVSQTPSNKVTEKGKYVELRCDPISGHTALYWYRQSLGQGPEFLIYFQGTGAADDSGLPNDRFFAVRPEGSVSTLKIQRTERGDSAVYLCASSLGTGPYNEQFFGPGTRLTVL.

The rearrangement links TRBV30 to TRBJ1-4; no clear D gene. Germline lookup yields CDR1 GTSNPN and CDR2 SVGIG (reference sequence). Trimming stripped 4 bases from V and 0 bases from J, with 9 bases between. The CDR3 spans 14 residues. The CDR3 here is CAWIPTSTNEKLFF. Written as DNA, the CDR3 is TGTGCCTGGATCCCGACATCAACTAATGAAAAACTGTTTTTT.

The chain is built from TRBV4-1 and TRBJ2-2; D gene uncertain. Trimming took off 0 bases at V and 0 bases at J, with 8 bases between the two ends. Germline CDR1 is MGHRA and CDR2 is YSYEKL. This CDR3 comprises 16 residues. This chain's CDR3 is CASSQEWQTNTGELFF. CDR3 coding DNA: TGCGCCAGCAGCCAAGAATGGCAGACGAACACCGGGGAGCTGTTTTTT.

The chain carries TRBV6-5 and TRBJ1-2; possible D gene TRBD1, 6 bases. Germline V gives CDR1 MNHEY, CDR2 SVGAGI. The CDR3 loop spans 13 amino acids. V lost 0 bases and J 7 bases, leaving 9 bases between the germline ends. CDR3 sequence: CASSYSRGFGYTF. As DNA, the CDR3 is TGTGCCAGCAGTTACTCCAGGGGCTTTGGCTACACCTTC.

The V call is TRBV24-1, the J call TRBJ1-1; D call uncertain. V was cut by 2 bases and J by 5 bases, with 11 bases left in between. This CDR3 comprises 14 residues. The germline gives CDR1 KGHDR, CDR2 SFDVKD. The CDR3 nucleotides read TGTGCCACCAGTGATTCGTCAAGCCCAACTGAAGCTTTCTTT. Translating gives CATSDSSSPTEAFF.

The genes are TRBV28 and TRBJ2-1; TRBD2 agrees at 9 bases. This CDR3 spans 15 amino acids. Germline trimming cut 5 bases from V and 6 bases from J; bases unmatched to any gene: 8. Germline lookup yields CDR1 MDHEN and CDR2 SYDVKM. The CDR3 here is CASSSGGFMGNEQFF. The CDR3, as DNA: TGTGCCAGCAGTAGCGGGGGGTTTATGGGCAATGAGCAGTTCTTC.

This clone was seen only once. The rearrangement joins TRBV18 to TRBJ2-1, with TRBD1 matching 7 bases. The CDR3 totals 14 residues. CDR1 is KGHSH and CDR2 is LQKENI in the germline V gene. The J segment lost 8 bases and the V segment lost 1 base, leaving 5 bases of the junction unmatched. The CDR3 sequence: CASSPQDRWHEQFF. CDR3 sequence (DNA): TGTGCCAGCTCACCACAGGACAGGTGGCATGAGCAGTTCTTC.